These T cell receptor beta chains were read from a single sample in a study of T cell responses to AZD1222 COVID-19 vaccine. Libraries were prepared by immunoSEQ multiplex PCR; TCRdb keeps only in-frame clonotypes and omits some of them. The profile covers over 120,000 clones, with roughly 92% appearing a single time and around 1.8% taken by the ten largest. The material sequenced was peripheral blood, taken on day 0 of AZD1222 vaccination. The receptor source for this set is an adult in good health. The CDR3 runs from the conserved cysteine through the conserved F or W. Fields, in order: J gene, D gene, V gene, clone size, CDR3 protein. A D gene is named only where the DNA matches it firmly. Clone sizes are given selectively: once, few, many, or a class where the clone is expanded.

>TRBJ1-2|-|TRBV18|-
CASSPPGNYGYTF
>TRBJ2-7|-|TRBV10-1|-
CALLQGHHSYEQYF
>TRBJ1-1|-|TRBV7-3|-
CASSPGLRNTEAFF
>TRBJ2-1|TRBD2|TRBV5-1|-
CASSLAGTSGYNEQFF
>TRBJ1-6|-|TRBV10-2|-
CASSSGQIGTLHF
>TRBJ2-3|TRBD2|TRBV6-2/TRBV6-3|-
CASSPTPRDPLPWGLAENTDTQYF
>TRBJ2-5|-|TRBV28|-
CASSPPGTMETQYF
>TRBJ1-2|TRBD1|TRBV25-1|-
CASSPTGISSGYTF
>TRBJ2-3|TRBD2|TRBV5-1|once
CASSLAPGLDGDTQYF
>TRBJ2-3|-|TRBV27|-
CASILAGTSTQYF
>TRBJ2-1|-|TRBV5-1|-
CASSLAGASDEQFF
>TRBJ1-5|-|TRBV3-1/TRBV3-2|-
CASSQGGGPQHF
>TRBJ2-7|TRBD2|TRBV7-8|-
CASSLRGRGRREEQYF
>TRBJ1-2|TRBD1|TRBV28|-
CASSPPRDSVNYGYTF
>TRBJ2-1|-|TRBV9|once
CASRPLSSYNEQFF
>TRBJ2-5|TRBD2|TRBV2|-
CASSELAGGETQYF
>TRBJ1-1|TRBD1|TRBV6-5|-
CASTLDRRNTEAFF
>TRBJ1-6|-|TRBV9|-
CASSVGAGKSPLHF
>TRBJ2-7|TRBD2|TRBV6-5|-
CASSYSGLAGTYEQYF
>TRBJ1-2|-|TRBV19|once
CASNPGLGYGYTF
>TRBJ2-2|TRBD2|TRBV5-1|-
CASSLITSGYTGELFF
>TRBJ1-5|-|TRBV21-1|-
CASSKKVKGVRPQHF
>TRBJ1-1|TRBD1|TRBV6-6|-
CASSPITRDRGMNTEAFF
>TRBJ2-2|TRBD2|TRBV7-6|once
CASSFFQRGWGTGELFF
>TRBJ2-7|TRBD1|TRBV9|-
CASSVGTGTYEQYF
>TRBJ1-5|-|TRBV7-2|-
CASSLGGDKNQPQHF
>TRBJ2-3|-|TRBV5-4|-
CASSRPDPARNTQYF
>TRBJ1-5|TRBD1|TRBV12-3/TRBV12-4|-
CASSGQGLQPQHF
>TRBJ2-1|-|TRBV3-1/TRBV3-2|-
CASSQDVSSGSFANEQFF
>TRBJ2-5|TRBD1|TRBV7-9|-
CASSSDRERETQYF
>TRBJ1-3|-|TRBV9|-
CASSAKVGDSGNTIYF
>TRBJ2-1|TRBD1|TRBV11-3|-
CASSWGQGAEEQFF
>TRBJ1-5|-|TRBV23-1|-
CASSSSVGPYSQPQHF